This TCR beta chain was captured by sequencing in a study of T cell repertoires in aging, cancer and after chemotherapy (dated by TCRdb to the late 2010s). Turning to the overall study: The donors fell into six age groups ranging from 30 or younger to 70 or older, and each group had at least three individuals. In the solid tumor group, the paired samples taken before and after chemotherapy came from patients with brain tumors (glioblastoma) who were receiving therapy based on temozolomide. The full dataset contained several million TCR reads. Peripheral blood TCR beta repertoires from healthy donors and cancer patients were profiled to examine immunoaging and T cell reconstitution after chemotherapy. A cohort of 218 cancer patients (approximately 91 with hematological and approximately 120 with solid cancers) was assembled, and roughly 98 healthy donors were included as a reference group.

This clonotype was detected a few times. Its cognate antigen has yet to be identified. Nothing much larger sits one base from this clone, and base qualities are not available. Instead of sorted cells or RNA, genomic DNA extracted from peripheral blood served as the source for amplifying TCR beta rearrangements. Rearranged TRB sequences spanning V, D and J segments were amplified in a multiplex touch-down PCR with a mixed TRB-A/B primer pool. Two consecutive PCR reactions with Phusion HS II polymerase added Illumina adapters and sample indices to the amplicons. Amplicons were gel-purified using the NucleoSpin Gel and PCR Clean-up kit and were subsequently checked with Qubit and an Agilent 2100 Bioanalyzer. The libraries were sequenced on an Illumina MiSeq with 600-cycle, single-indexed, paired-end runs. Per the original workflow: TRB sequences were processed with MiXCR versions 2.12 and 3.0.5. Each unique CDR3 nucleotide sequence was counted as one clone, and only productive sequences with at least two reads were retained. The repertoire metrics were Shannon diversity, evenness, clonality (calculated as one minus evenness), and diversity profiles parameterized by alpha from 0 to 5. Generation probabilities of clones in paired pre- and post-chemotherapy samples were computed with the IGoR algorithm. The public reads were run again by TCRdb, first through fastp at Q25 and then through MiXCR, and only productive beta chains were kept. Rows matching on CDR3 protein sequence are summarized as one entry with the most common DNA and genes. These V and J calls are TCRdb output, not the study's own analysis. The sample table holds roughly 2,600 distinct CDR3 sequences, of which around three fifths were seen once. Of the sample, about 37% is held by the ten largest clones.

Here is what the overall study found, with its caveats: Compared with age-matched healthy donors, untreated patients with either hematological or solid cancers had significantly lower TCR diversity in the blood along with higher clonality. It was noted by the authors that conclusions about immunological memory after chemotherapy cannot be drawn from the repertoire data. Declining TCR diversity with age in healthy donors was mainly explained by loss of richness; in cancer patients, loss of evenness also contributed. In both cancer cohorts, median generation probability rose over the chemotherapy interval, which suggests that the repertoire was reconstituted through rebound thymic output.

Trimming accounts for 5 bases at V and 0 bases at J, while the number of junction bases matched to no gene is 3. From the cysteine through the phenylalanine, the CDR3 covers 13 amino acids. The sequence is cut down to CDR3 DNA, 39 bases in frame from base 1. Looking up the germline V gene (reference sequence) yields CDR1 DFQATT and CDR2 SNEGSKA. Sequenced: blood. The chain joins TRBV20-1 to TRBJ1-1, with TRBD1 identical over 7 junction bases. The sequence derives from a human donor with a solid tumor. The DNA reads as follows: TGCAGTGCTGGGGGACAGATGAACACTGAAGCTTTCTTT. It translates to CSAGGQMNTEAFF.